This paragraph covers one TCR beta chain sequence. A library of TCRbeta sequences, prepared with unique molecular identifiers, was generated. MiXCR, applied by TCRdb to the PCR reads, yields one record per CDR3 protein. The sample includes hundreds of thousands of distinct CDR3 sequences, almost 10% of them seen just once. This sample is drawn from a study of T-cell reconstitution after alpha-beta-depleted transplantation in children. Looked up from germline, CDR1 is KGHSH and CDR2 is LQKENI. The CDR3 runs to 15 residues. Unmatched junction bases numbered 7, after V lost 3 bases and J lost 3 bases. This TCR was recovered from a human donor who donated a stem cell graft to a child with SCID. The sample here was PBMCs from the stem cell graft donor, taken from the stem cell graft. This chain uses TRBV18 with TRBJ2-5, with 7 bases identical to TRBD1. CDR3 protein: CASSPARTGKETQYF. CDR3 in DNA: TGTGCCAGCTCACCTGCCAGGACAGGAAAAGAGACCCAGTACTTC.